The 32 T cell receptor beta chains given below trace back to one sample, sequenced in a study of blood T cell repertoires in COVID-19 (dated by TCRdb to 2018 to 2020). The library was built by means of the immunoSEQ multiplex PCR assay. TCRdb mirrors the immuneACCESS table, restricted to in-frame sequences. Some clones are absent from its copies; in checked studies, under half trace to an unresolved V gene, and the reason for the others is unknown. This sample lists about 190,000 clones; more than 85% were detected once. In total, the top ten clones hold 1.1% of the sample. Material: peripheral blood. These receptors came from a man between 25 and 39 years old with acute or convalescent COVID-19.

The rearrangement links TRBV3-1 (or the pseudogene TRBV3-2) to TRBJ2-7; no clear D. In germline, CDR1 is LGHDT, CDR2 YNNKEL (reference sequence). The CDR3 is 13 amino acids. V was clipped by 5 bases and J by 2 bases, with 10 bases between them. Here the CDR3 reads CASSYGTTYEQYF. The CDR3, as DNA: TGTGCCAGCAGCTACGGAACTACCTACGAGCAGTACTTC.

The chain recombines TRBV30 with TRBJ1-4; D not certain. V shed 3 bases and J shed 4 bases, with 6 bases lying between them. The CDR3 is 12 amino acids. Per germline, CDR1 GTSNPN and CDR2 SVGIG (reference sequence). The chain's CDR3 is CAWSRFNEKLFF. For the CDR3, the DNA is TGTGCCTGGAGCAGGTTTAATGAAAAACTGTTTTTT.

This clone was observed once. The rearrangement joins TRBV29-1 to TRBJ2-3; 9 nucleotides match TRBD1. Germline loops: CDR1 SQVTM, CDR2 ANQGSEA. With 5 bases clipped from V and 1 base from J, the junction kept 7 bases outside the gene matches. The CDR3 spans 15 residues. DNA for the CDR3: TGCAGCGTTCTAGGCTGGGACAGGGGCACAGATACGCAGTATTTT. Residues: CSVLGWDRGTDTQYF.

V usage is TRBV6-1 and J usage is TRBJ2-1; TRBD2 is a possible D gene (5 bases). Trimming removed 4 bases at V and 0 bases at J, with 13 bases between. The CDR3 totals 16 residues. Germline values: CDR1 MNHNS, CDR2 SASEGT. Here the CDR3 reads CASSGRTRTSYNEQFF. The CDR3 DNA reads as TGTGCCAGCAGTGGTCGGACTCGGACCTCCTACAATGAGCAGTTCTTC.

The CDR3 DNA sequence: TGCGCCAGCAGCTTGTACGCGGGAGATAACTACGAGCAGTACTTC. Its protein is CASSLYAGDNYEQYF. The chain has TRBV5-1 and TRBJ2-7; 7 bases agree with TRBD2. Trimming at V came to 1 base and at J to 3 bases, leaving 7 bases not matched to a gene. Germline V gene sequence: CDR1 SGHRS, CDR2 YFSETQ. The CDR3 is 15 residues long.

This CDR3 reads CASSFREDHKTQYF. The CDR3 nucleotides read TGTGCCAGCAGCTTCCGGGAGGACCATAAGACCCAGTACTTC. This chain joins TRBV9 and TRBJ2-5; TRBD2 agrees at 7 bases. With V trimmed by 4 bases and J by 6 bases, 9 bases remained unmatched. This CDR3 comprises 14 residues. Germline CDR1 SGDLS, CDR2 YYNGEE.

The rearrangement links TRBV5-1 to TRBJ1-3; D gene uncertain. This CDR3 comprises 16 residues. CDR1 SGHRS and CDR2 YFSETQ come from the germline V gene. The V gene lost 0 bases and the J gene lost 0 bases, with 10 bases spanning the gap. CDR3 in amino acids: CASSLAPGSSGNTIYF. CDR3 sequence (DNA): TGCGCCAGCAGCTTGGCCCCTGGGAGCTCTGGAAACACCATATATTTT. Using reference TRBV5-1 and TRBJ1-3 for the parts outside the CDR3, the full variable domain is KAGVTQTPRYLIKTRGQQVTLSCSPISGHRSVSWYQQTPGQGLQFLFEYFSETQRNKGNFPGRFSGRQFSNSRSEMNVSTLELGDSALYLCASSLAPGSSGNTIYFGEGSWLTVV.

This sequence joins TRBV5-6 and TRBJ1-6; possibly TRBD1 for D (6 bases). CDR3 length: 15 residues. Germline V gene lookup returns CDR1 SGHDT and CDR2 YYEEEE. Trimming removed 5 bases at V and 5 bases at J, with 14 bases between. The CDR3 loop is CASRQGSTDNSPLHF. In nucleotides, the CDR3 is TGTGCCAGCAGACAGGGATCGACCGATAATTCACCCCTCCACTTT. Variable domain in full (rest from reference TRBV5-6 and TRBJ1-6): DAGVTQSPTHLIKTRGQQVTLRCSPKSGHDTVSWYQQALGQGPQFIFQYYEEEERQRGNFPDRFSGHQFPNYSSELNVNALLLGDSALYLCASRQGSTDNSPLHFGNGTRLTVT.

The chain joins TRBV10-3 to TRBJ2-5; TRBD2 agrees at 13 bases. The CDR3 is made up of 16 amino acids. Germline CDR1 ENHRY, CDR2 SYGVKD. Losses at the gene ends were 4 bases for V and 7 bases for J; bases not matched to a gene: 9. The CDR3 DNA sequence: TGTGCCATCAGTGCTTTACTAGCGGGAGGGCCTGGGACCCAGTACTTC. Its translation: CAISALLAGGPGTQYF.

This clone was counted a few times. The J gene is TRBJ1-2, the V gene TRBV5-5, with 7 positions matching TRBD1. In germline, CDR1 is SGHKS, CDR2 YYEKEE (reference sequence). The J segment lost 0 bases and the V segment lost 0 bases, leaving 8 bases of the junction unmatched. CDR3 size: 17 residues. The CDR3 DNA reads as TGTGCCAGCAGCTTGGTGACAGGGTCGGTGACTAACTATGGCTACACCTTC. Protein: CASSLVTGSVTNYGYTF.

This clone has only a few counts. The V call is TRBV12-3 or TRBV12-4, the J call TRBJ1-1, with D perhaps matching TRBD1 (5 bases). CDR3 size: 12 residues. V was pared by 4 bases and J by 11 bases, with 14 bases between. The CDR3 DNA is TGTGCCAGCAGTTACCAGGGCGTGGACGCTTTCTTT. Amino acids: CASSYQGVDAFF.

The V and J genes are TRBV6-1 and TRBJ2-4; TRBD1 is a possible D gene (5 bases). From germline, CDR1 is MNHNS and CDR2 SASEGT. V lost 2 bases and J lost 6, with 17 bases in between. This CDR3 is built from 16 residues. The CDR3 protein is CASSEYLQGLGNIQYF. CDR3 in DNA: TGTGCCAGCAGTGAATATCTCCAGGGCCTGGGAAACATTCAGTACTTC.

This chain joins TRBV19 and TRBJ1-2, with D perhaps TRBD1 (6 bases). CDR1 is LNHDA and CDR2 is SQIVND in the germline V gene (reference sequence). Trimming removed 5 bases at V and 8 bases at J, with 21 bases between. The CDR3 is 15 residues long. The CDR3 region is CASSYPGQLLRGYTF. The CDR3 DNA reads as TGTGCCAGTAGTTATCCCGGACAGCTTTTGCGAGGCTACACCTTC.

This chain uses TRBV28 with TRBJ2-7; the match to TRBD1 covers 8 bases. The CDR3 totals 13 residues. Germline V gene lookup returns CDR1 MDHEN and CDR2 SYDVKM. CDR3 nucleotides: TGTGCAGAATGGGGACAGGTCGATTACGAGCAGTACTTC. Its protein product is CAEWGQVDYEQYF.

The chain links TRBV2 to TRBJ1-5, with D tentatively TRBD1 (6 bases). This CDR3 has 14 residues. Deletions cut 8 bases from V and 0 bases from J, with 11 bases between. Germline V gene sequence: CDR1 SNHLY, CDR2 FYNNEI. CDR3 DNA: TGTGCCAGCGCAGGGGTTAATAGCAATCAGCCCCAGCATTTT. It translates to CASAGVNSNQPQHF.

J is TRBJ2-5 and V is TRBV27; a possible D gene is TRBD1 (6 bases). The CDR3 sequence is 15 residues long. V gave up 10 bases and J gave up 2 bases, with 20 bases separating them. CDR1 is MNHEY and CDR2 is SMNVEV in the germline V gene (reference sequence). The CDR3 is CAKLNPPDRQETQYF. CDR3 in DNA: TGTGCCAAATTAAATCCCCCGGACAGACAAGAGACCCAGTACTTC.

The CDR3 DNA reads as TGTGCCAGCAGTTTACCACAGGGCAACACTGAAGCTTTCTTT. Its protein is CASSLPQGNTEAFF. V and J are TRBV28 and TRBJ1-1, with D possibly TRBD1 on 6 matching bases. V lost 2 bases to trimming and J lost 2 bases, with 9 bases between them. Germline V gene data show CDR1 as MDHEN and CDR2 as SYDVKM. The CDR3 contains 14 residues.

V usage is TRBV5-1 and J usage is TRBJ2-3, with a tentative D call TRBD2 (6 bases). The CDR3 has 14 amino acids. The V gene lost 3 bases and the J gene lost 1 base, with 9 bases spanning the gap. Germline CDR1 reads SGHRS; CDR2 reads YFSETQ. CDR3 DNA sequence: TGCGCCAGCAGCTCCAAGCGGGGCACAGATACGCAGTATTTT. This sequence encodes CASSSKRGTDTQYF.

The sample holds a few counts of this clone. The rearrangement uses TRBV7-9 and TRBJ1-5; 10 nucleotides align to TRBD1. The length of the CDR3 is 15 residues. Germline values: CDR1 SEHNR, CDR2 FQNEAQ (reference sequence). With V trimmed by 5 bases and J by 5 bases, 6 bases remained unmatched. This CDR3 is CASSLDRGSYQPQHF. DNA for the CDR3: TGTGCCAGCAGCCTGGACAGGGGGAGTTATCAGCCCCAGCATTTT.

The count of this clone is one. This chain uses TRBV30 with TRBJ2-7; TRBD2 agrees at 11 bases. Germline V CDR1 and CDR2: GTSNPN, SVGIG (reference sequence). Germline trimming cut 6 bases from V and 6 bases from J; bases unmatched to any gene: 7. The CDR3 is 13 residues long. The CDR3 coding sequence is TGTGCCTGTAATTTAGCGGGAGGGCGCGAGCAGTACTTC. Its translation is CACNLAGGREQYF. The variable domain in full, with the rest retrieved from reference TRBV30 and TRBJ2-7, is SQTIHQWPATLVQPVGSPLSLECTVEGTSNPNLYWYRQAAGRGLQLLFYSVGIGQISSEVPQNLSASRPQDRQFILSSKKLLLSDSGFYLCACNLAGGREQYFGPGTRLTVT.

The V gene is TRBV7-2, the J gene TRBJ1-1; 7 bases are shared with TRBD1. The CDR3 has 14 amino acids. CDR1 is SGHTA, CDR2 FQGNSA, per germline. V shed 3 bases and J 4 bases; nucleotides not matched to a gene: 5. The CDR3 reads CASSFRSGGTEAFF. The CDR3 coding sequence is TGTGCCAGCAGCTTTAGGTCAGGGGGCACTGAAGCTTTCTTT.

V usage is TRBV2 and J usage is TRBJ1-5; 7 bases line up with TRBD1. After removal of 3 bases from V and 2 bases from J, the junction contained 4 bases not matched to a gene. The CDR3 is 15 amino acids. Germline V lookup: CDR1 SNHLY, CDR2 FYNNEI. In DNA, the CDR3 is TGTGCCAGCAGTGAGGCCACAGGGGGCAATCAGCCCCAGCATTTT. Translating it yields CASSEATGGNQPQHF.

The gene calls are TRBV19 and TRBJ2-7, with 8 bases aligning to TRBD2. This CDR3 spans 13 amino acids. V lost 3 bases, J lost 6 bases, and 4 bases stayed unmatched. The germline gives CDR1 LNHDA, CDR2 SQIVND (reference sequence). For the CDR3, the DNA is TGTGCCAGTAGTATCTCCCTAGCGGGCGAGCAGTACTTC. Translating it yields CASSISLAGEQYF. The full variable domain, rest sourced from reference TRBV19 and TRBJ2-7, is DGGITQSPKYLFRKEGQNVTLSCEQNLNHDAMYWYRQDPGQGLRLIYYSQIVNDFQKGDIAEGYSVSREKKESFPLTVTSAQKNPTAFYLCASSISLAGEQYFGPGTRLTVT.

The V gene is TRBV11-2, the J gene TRBJ1-2, with D tentatively TRBD1 (5 bases). The V gene's germline CDR1 is SGHAT and CDR2 FQNNGV. This CDR3 is built from 12 residues. The ends were cut back, 10 bases at V and 6 bases at J, with 15 bases in the middle. The chain's CDR3 is CATKKAGDGYTF. Written as DNA, the CDR3 is TGTGCCACGAAGAAGGCGGGGGATGGCTACACCTTC. Variable domain in full (rest from reference TRBV11-2 and TRBJ1-2): EAGVAQSPRYKIIEKRQSVAFWCNPISGHATLYWYQQILGQGPKLLIQFQNNGVVDDSQLPKDRFSAERLKGVDSTLKIQPAKLEDSAVYLCATKKAGDGYTFGSGTRLTVV.

The chain couples TRBV28 to TRBJ1-1; weak D call: TRBD1 (6 bases). Trimming removed 6 bases from V and 0 bases from J, with 14 bases in between. This CDR3 is built from 15 residues. Germline V lookup: CDR1 MDHEN, CDR2 SYDVKM. The DNA of the CDR3 is TGTGCCAGCAGACTCTATCGGACAGTGAACACTGAAGCTTTCTTT. Translated: CASRLYRTVNTEAFF.

This chain joins TRBV28 and TRBJ1-2, with D possibly TRBD1 on 6 matching bases. Germline V CDR1 and CDR2: MDHEN, SYDVKM. There are 14 residues in the CDR3. Trimming left V 6 bases short and J 4 bases short, with 15 bases between. CDR3 residues: CASRPSAGVYGYTF. In nucleotides, the CDR3 is TGTGCCAGCAGACCATCGGCAGGGGTCTATGGCTACACCTTC.

This clone was seen a few times. The J gene is TRBJ2-7, the V gene TRBV5-1; a possible D gene is TRBD2 (5 bases). The CDR3 runs to 12 residues. With 6 bases removed from V and 6 bases from J, the gap between germline ends came to 13 bases. Germline V gene sequence: CDR1 SGHRS, CDR2 YFSETQ. The CDR3 sequence: CASKIRGSEQYF. The CDR3 DNA sequence: TGCGCCAGCAAAATCAGAGGGTCCGAGCAGTACTTC.

This clone was counted a single time. This chain connects TRBV2 to TRBJ2-1, with a weak D call TRBD2 (6 bases). There are 15 residues in the CDR3. Trimming pared 8 bases from V and 0 bases from J, leaving 14 bases between. Per the germline V gene, CDR1 is SNHLY and CDR2 is FYNNEI. CDR3 in amino acids: CASGRLESSYNEQFF. As DNA, the CDR3 is TGTGCCAGCGGACGACTAGAAAGCTCCTACAATGAGCAGTTCTTC.

The V and J genes are TRBV21-1 and TRBJ2-4; the table's TRBD1 call for D was not verified on the DNA. TRBV21-1 is listed as a pseudogene. This CDR3 spans 17 amino acids. The CDR3 DNA is TGTGCCAGCAGCAGGGGACAGAAGTCTCTAGCCAAAAACATTCAGTACTTC. Its translation is CASSRGQKSLAKNIQYF.

The J gene is TRBJ2-1, the V gene TRBV21-1; the DNA was not compared with TRBD2, the D call given in the table. TRBV21-1 is a known pseudogene. The CDR3 covers 19 residues. CDR3 sequence: CASSKSPFRERGRHNEQFF. In DNA form, the CDR3 reads TGTGCCAGCAGCAAAAGTCCCTTTCGGGAGCGGGGGAGACACAATGAGCAGTTCTTC.

The chain combines TRBV5-1 with TRBJ2-7, with 7 bases fitting TRBD1. CDR3 size: 15 residues. V lost 0 bases and J lost 5; bases outside the gene matches: 8. Per the germline V gene, CDR1 is SGHRS and CDR2 is YFSETQ. The CDR3 nucleotides are TGCGCCAGCAGCTTGGCCTACTGGGACAGCAACGAGCAGTACTTC. Its translation: CASSLAYWDSNEQYF.

V and J are TRBV7-9 and TRBJ2-2; 9 nucleotides line up with TRBD1. The V gene's germline CDR1 is SEHNR and CDR2 FQNEAQ (reference sequence). J was trimmed by 5 bases and V by 0 bases; bases with no gene match: 4. CDR3 length equals 16 residues. CDR3 DNA: TGTGCCAGCAGCTTAGCCCGGACAGGGGTAACCGGGGAGCTGTTTTTT. Translated: CASSLARTGVTGELFF.